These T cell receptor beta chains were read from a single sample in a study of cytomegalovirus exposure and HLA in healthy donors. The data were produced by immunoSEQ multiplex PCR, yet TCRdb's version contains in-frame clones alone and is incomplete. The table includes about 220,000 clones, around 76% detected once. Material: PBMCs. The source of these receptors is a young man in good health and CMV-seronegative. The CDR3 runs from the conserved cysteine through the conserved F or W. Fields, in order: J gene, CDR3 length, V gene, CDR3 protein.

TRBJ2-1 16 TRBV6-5 CASSYSAGGSYNEQFF
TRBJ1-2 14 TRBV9 CASSPRTGHYGYTF
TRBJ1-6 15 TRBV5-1 CASSSNGQPNSPLHF
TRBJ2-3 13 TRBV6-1 CASCWEREDTQYF
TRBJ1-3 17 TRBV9 CASSVFQGTETGNTIYF
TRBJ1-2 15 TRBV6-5 CASSYSGQGGYGYTF
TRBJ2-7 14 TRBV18 CASTLSGQGHEQYF
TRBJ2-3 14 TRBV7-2 CASSPPIGTDTQYF
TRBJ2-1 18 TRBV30 CAWSVRVGPGRSYNEQFF
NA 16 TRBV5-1 CASSPGGNSASYEQYF
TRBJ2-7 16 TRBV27 CASSLVASGSSYEQYF
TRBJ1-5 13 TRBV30 CAWCVSGNQPQHF
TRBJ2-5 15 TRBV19 CASSIMRAGEETQYF
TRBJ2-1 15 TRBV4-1 CASSLGGLAYNEQFF
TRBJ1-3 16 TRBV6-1 CASSEWGGAPGNTIYF
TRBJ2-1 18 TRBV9 CASSHGTGTSSYYNEQFF
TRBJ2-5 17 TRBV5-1 CASSLGLTGTIQETQYF
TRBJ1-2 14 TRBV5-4 CASSQGQGNYGYTF
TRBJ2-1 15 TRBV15 CATSRDRGSYNEQFF
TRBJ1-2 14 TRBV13 CASSRRVGGYGYTF
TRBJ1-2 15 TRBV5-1 CASSGPGQGGYGYTF
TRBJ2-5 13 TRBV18 CASSSGVLETQYF
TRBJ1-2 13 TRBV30 CAWMGQGKDGYTF
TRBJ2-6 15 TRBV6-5 CASSLDRLLGNVLTF
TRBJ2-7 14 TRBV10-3 CAISLPGQGDEQYF
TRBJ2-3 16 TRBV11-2 CASSLVQGLGTDTQYF
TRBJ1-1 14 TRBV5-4 CASRGKGRDTEAFF
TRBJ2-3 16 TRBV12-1 CASSRPRREKTDTQYF
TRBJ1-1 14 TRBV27 CASSLYRAGTEAFF
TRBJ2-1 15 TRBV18 CASSPSESSYNEQFF
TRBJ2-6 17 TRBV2 CASRAGTTASGANVLTF
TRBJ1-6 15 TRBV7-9 CASSLWTSGDSPLHF
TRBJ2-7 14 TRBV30 CACRERLAGYEQYF
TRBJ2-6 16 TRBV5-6 CASSLLRGTGANVLTF
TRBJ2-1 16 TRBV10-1 CASSNTGQGSSNEQFF
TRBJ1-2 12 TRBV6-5 CASWDRGFGYTF
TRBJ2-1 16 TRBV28 CASSWTTYSSYNEQFF
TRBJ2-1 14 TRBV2 CASSFWTSLGEQFF
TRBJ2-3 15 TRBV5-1 CASSFQGAQADTQYF
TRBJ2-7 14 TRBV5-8 CASSLGGRKVEQYF
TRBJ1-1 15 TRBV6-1 CASSEQTGTNTEAFF
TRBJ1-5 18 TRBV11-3 CASRFPDRVGVGNQPRHF
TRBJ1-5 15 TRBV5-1 CASSLGGTTDQPQHF
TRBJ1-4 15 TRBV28 CASSPGGEANEKLFF
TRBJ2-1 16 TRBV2 CASSDVGSGSVNEQFF
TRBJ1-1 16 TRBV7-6 CASSLEGTGLNTEAFF
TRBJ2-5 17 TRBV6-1 CASSGELGQGARETQYF
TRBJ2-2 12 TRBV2 CASRQGTGELFF